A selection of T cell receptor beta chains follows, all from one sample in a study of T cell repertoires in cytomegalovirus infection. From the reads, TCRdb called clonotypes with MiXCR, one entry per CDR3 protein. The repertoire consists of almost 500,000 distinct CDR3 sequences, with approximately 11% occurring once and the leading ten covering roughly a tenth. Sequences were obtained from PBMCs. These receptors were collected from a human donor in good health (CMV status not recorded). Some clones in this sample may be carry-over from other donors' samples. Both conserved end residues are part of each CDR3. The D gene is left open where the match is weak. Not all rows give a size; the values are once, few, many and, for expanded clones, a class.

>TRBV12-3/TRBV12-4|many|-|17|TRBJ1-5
TGTGCCAGCAGACCGGGTCTGGGGGATTTAAGCAATCAGCCCCAGCATTTT
CASRPGLGDLSNQPQHF
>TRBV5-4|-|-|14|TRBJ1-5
TGTGCCAGCAGCTCCGGCGGGGGGGGTCAGCCCCAGCATTTT
CASSSGGGGQPQHF
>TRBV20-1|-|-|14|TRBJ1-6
TGCAGTGCTAGGAGGAGGGCCCCTAATTCACCCCTCCACTTT
CSARRRAPNSPLHF
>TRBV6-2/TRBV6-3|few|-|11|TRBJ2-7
TGTGCCAGCGGAGGCTGGTACGAGCAGTACTTC
CASGGWYEQYF
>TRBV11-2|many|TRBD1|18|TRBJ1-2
TGTGCCAGCAGCTACCTGGCCCTAGGGGGCTCCAGATTCTATGGCTACACCTTC
CASSYLALGGSRFYGYTF
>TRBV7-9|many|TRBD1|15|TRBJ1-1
TGTGCCAGCAGCTTTACCGGGACAGGGGGCACTGAAGCTTTCTTT
CASSFTGTGGTEAFF
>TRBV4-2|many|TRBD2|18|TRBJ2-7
TGTGCCAGCAGCCGGCGACTAGCGGGAGCGGGGGGCTACTACGAGCAGTACTTC
CASSRRLAGAGGYYEQYF
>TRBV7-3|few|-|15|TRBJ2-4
TGTGCCAGCAGCCAAAGGGGGGGCCACGAAAACATTCAGTACTTC
CASSQRGGHENIQYF
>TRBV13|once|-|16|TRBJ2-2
TGTGCCAGCAGCTCCCCCGGCGGGGGCGGCACCGGGGAGCTGTTTTTT
CASSSPGGGGTGELFF
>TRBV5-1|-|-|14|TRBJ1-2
TGCGCCAGCAGCTTGAGTACAGTCGACTATGGCTACACCTTC
CASSLSTVDYGYTF
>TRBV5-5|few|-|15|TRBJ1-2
TGTGCCAGCAGCTTGGCCGGGACATTAAACTATGGCTACACCTTC
CASSLAGTLNYGYTF
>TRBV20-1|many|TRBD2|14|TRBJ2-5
TGCAGTGCTGGCCTAGCGGGAGGGCAAGAGACCCAGTACTTC
CSAGLAGGQETQYF
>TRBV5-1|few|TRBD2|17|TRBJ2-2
TGCGCCAGCAGCCCTCCGGGACTAGCGGGACCCACCGGGGAGCTGTTTTTT
CASSPPGLAGPTGELFF
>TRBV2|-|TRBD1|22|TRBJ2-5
TGTGCCAGCAGTGAACCAGTGGACAGGGGGAGGTCAGGGGTAGCGCTGCAAGAGACCCAGTACTTC
CASSEPVDRGRSGVALQETQYF
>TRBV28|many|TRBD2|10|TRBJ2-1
TGTGCCAGCAGTCGGGGGGGACAGTTCTTC
CASSRGGQFF
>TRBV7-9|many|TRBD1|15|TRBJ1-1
TGTGCCAGCAGCTCCTCTCGACAGGGAAACACTGAAGCTTTCTTT
CASSSSRQGNTEAFF
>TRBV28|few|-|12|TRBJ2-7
TGTGCCAGCAGTTTCATATACTACGAGCAGTACTTC
CASSFIYYEQYF
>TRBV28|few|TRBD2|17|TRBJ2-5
TGTGCCAGCAGTTTTTCCGGACTAGCGGAGGGGCAAGAGACCCAGTACTTC
CASSFSGLAEGQETQYF
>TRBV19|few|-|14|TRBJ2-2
TGTGCCAGTAGGTCACTAGCGAACACCGGGGAGCTGTTTTTT
CASRSLANTGELFF
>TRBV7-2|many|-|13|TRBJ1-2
TGTGCCAGCAGCGCGAAGAGGGGAGATGGCTACACCTTC
CASSAKRGDGYTF
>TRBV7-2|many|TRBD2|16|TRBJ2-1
TGTGCCAGCAGCTCGACCGGGACTAGCGGTTATGGAGAGCAGTTCTTC
CASSSTGTSGYGEQFF
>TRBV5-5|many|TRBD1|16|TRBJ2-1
TGTGCCAGCAGCCCGGGGGTCGGACAGGGGGCGAATGAGCAGTTCTTC
CASSPGVGQGANEQFF
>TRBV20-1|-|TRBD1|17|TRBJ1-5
TGCAGTGCCATCAAAAAGGGGGCAGGGCGAATCAATCAGCCCCAGCATTTT
CSAIKKGAGRINQPQHF
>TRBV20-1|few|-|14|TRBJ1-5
TGCAGTGCTAGCCCGTTGGCGGCCAATCAGCCCCAGCATTTT
CSASPLAANQPQHF
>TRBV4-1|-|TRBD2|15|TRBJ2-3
TGCGCCAGCAGCATAGCGGGGGGGTCCACAGATACGCAGTATTTT
CASSIAGGSTDTQYF
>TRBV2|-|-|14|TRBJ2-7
TGTGCCAGCAGTGAGGGTCCCGGTATCTACGAGCAGTACTTC
CASSEGPGIYEQYF
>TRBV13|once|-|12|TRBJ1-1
TGTGCCAGCAGCCATGAGAGGGCTGAAGCTTTCTTT
CASSHERAEAFF
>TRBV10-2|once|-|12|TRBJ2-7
TGCGCCAGCAAAGGCGGAGCGTACGAGCAGTACTTC
CASKGGAYEQYF
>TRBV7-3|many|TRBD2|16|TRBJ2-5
TGTGCCAGCAGCCCCGGGACTAGCGGGATGAGAGAGACCCAGTACTTC
CASSPGTSGMRETQYF
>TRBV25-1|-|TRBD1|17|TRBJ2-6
TGTGCCAGCAGTGACCGCGGGACAGGGACTGGGGCCAACGTCCTGACTTTC
CASSDRGTGTGANVLTF
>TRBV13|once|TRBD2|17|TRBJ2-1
TGTGCCAGCAGCTCTCCCCCGGTGGGACTAGCGGGGAATGAGCAGTTCTTC
CASSSPPVGLAGNEQFF
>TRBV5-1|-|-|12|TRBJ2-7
TGCGCCAGCAGCATAGGACAGAGCGAGCAGTACTTC
CASSIGQSEQYF
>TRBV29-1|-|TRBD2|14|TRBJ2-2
TGCAGCGTTGACAGAGCGGGAGTCACCGGGGAGCTGTTTTTT
CSVDRAGVTGELFF
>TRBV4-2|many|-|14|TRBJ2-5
TGTGCCAGCAGCCAAGATGTGGACGGTGAGACCCAGTACTTC
CASSQDVDGETQYF
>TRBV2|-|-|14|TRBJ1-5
TGTGCCAGCAGTAACCAGGGCCGCAATCAGCCCCAGCATTTT
CASSNQGRNQPQHF
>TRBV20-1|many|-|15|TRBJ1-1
TGCAGTGCTAGAGATGGGCGCCGCATGAACACTGAAGCTTTCTTT
CSARDGRRMNTEAFF
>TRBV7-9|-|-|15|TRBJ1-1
TGTGCCAGCAGCGCCAGGGACAACCGGAACACTGAAGCTTTCTTT
CASSARDNRNTEAFF
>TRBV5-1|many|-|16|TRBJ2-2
TGCGCCAGCAGCTTGGGACGGGAGTGGTACACCGGGGAGCTGTTTTTT
CASSLGREWYTGELFF
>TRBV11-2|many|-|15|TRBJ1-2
TGTGCCAGCAGCACACCGTACGGGACACTGGGTGGCTACACCTTC
CASSTPYGTLGGYTF
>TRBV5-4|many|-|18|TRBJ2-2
TGTGCCAGCAGCTTGGGGTCATCCAGGGAGGTTTGGTCCGGGGAGCTGTTTTTT
CASSLGSSREVWSGELFF
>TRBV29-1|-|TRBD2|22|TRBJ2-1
TGCAGCGTTATCCCAAAAAGCTTACAGGGATCCAGCGGGAGGTCCTACTACAATGAGCAGTTCTTC
CSVIPKSLQGSSGRSYYNEQFF
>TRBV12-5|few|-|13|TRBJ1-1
TGTGCTAGTGGTTTTCAGAAGAACACTGAAGCTTTCTTT
CASGFQKNTEAFF
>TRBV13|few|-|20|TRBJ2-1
TGTGCCAGCAGCTTACAGGGTCCTAGCGCGAAGGTGGTTCCGTGGAATGAGCAGTTCTTC
CASSLQGPSAKVVPWNEQFF
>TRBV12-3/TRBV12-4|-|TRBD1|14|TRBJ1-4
TGTGCCAGCAGTCGGACAGGGGAAAGCGGAAAACTGTTTTTT
CASSRTGESGKLFF
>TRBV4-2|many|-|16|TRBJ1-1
TGTGCCAGCAGCCAAGAAGTGGGGCCCTCGAACACTGAAGCTTTCTTT
CASSQEVGPSNTEAFF
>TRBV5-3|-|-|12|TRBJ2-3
TGTGCCAGCAGCTTGGTAGCGAGTTTGGGGTATTTT
CASSLVASLGYF
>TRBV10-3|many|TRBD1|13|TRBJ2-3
TGTGCCATCAACGGACAGGTTGGAGATACGCAGTATTTT
CAINGQVGDTQYF